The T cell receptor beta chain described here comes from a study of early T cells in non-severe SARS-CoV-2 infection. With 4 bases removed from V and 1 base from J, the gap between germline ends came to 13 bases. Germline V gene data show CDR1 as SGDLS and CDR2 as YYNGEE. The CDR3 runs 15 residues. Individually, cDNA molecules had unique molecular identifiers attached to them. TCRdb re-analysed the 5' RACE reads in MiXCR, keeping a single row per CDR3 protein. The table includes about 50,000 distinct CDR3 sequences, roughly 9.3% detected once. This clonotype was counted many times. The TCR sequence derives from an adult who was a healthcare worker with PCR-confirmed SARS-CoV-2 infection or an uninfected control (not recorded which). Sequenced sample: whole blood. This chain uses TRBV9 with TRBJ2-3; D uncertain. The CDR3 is CASSPWKSGTDTQYF. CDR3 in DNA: TGTGCCAGCAGCCCCTGGAAGTCGGGCACAGATACGCAGTATTTT.